This record covers a single T cell receptor beta chain. Its binding antigen is unknown. No qualities accompany the bases; no much larger clone lies one base away. The Qiagen DNeasy kit was used to extract genomic DNA both from unsorted PBMCs and from the negatively selected CD4+ and CD8+ fractions. Amplification of TCR beta CDR3 regions was done by immunoSEQ multiplex PCR with primers that anneal to V and J segments. A synthetic immune receptor repertoire was used to minimize amplification bias, and any residual bias was removed computationally once sequencing was done. On the study's bioinformatics: Repertoire diversity was quantified as the Shannon entropy index using custom Python scripts. Unsorted, CD4+ and CD8+ repertoires were analyzed separately, except in combined analyses where CD4+ and CD8+ sequences were merged in silico. Clonal expansion was defined as at least a 2-fold frequency increase after treatment relative to C1D1, with a pseudocount of 0.5 for undetected baseline clones. Clones with 0 or 1 copy at C1D1 were classified as singleton clones, and clones with 2 or more copies were classified as non-singleton clones. Clones expanded in unsorted samples were labelled as CD4+, CD8+ or unknown by matching protein sequences in sorted samples from the same patient. Wilcoxon tests on paired samples were used to test diversity changes from C1D1 to C4D1. TCRdb took over this immuneACCESS table, retaining in-frame rearrangements with V and J assigned. Such tables are incomplete; in checked studies, under half of the missing clones stem from an unresolved V gene, and the remainder is unexplained. V and J calls and clone size come straight from that table; D and trimming were deduced from the DNA. The sample includes approximately 90,000 clones, with about 83% observed a single time. The ten largest clones capture about a sixth of the sample.

These data originate in a study of PD-1 blockade in classical Hodgkin lymphoma (dated by TCRdb to the early 2020s). General notes on the study: Nivolumab dosing was 3 mg/kg intravenously every 2 weeks, continuing until either disease progression or unacceptable toxicity. The study used CyTOF and TCR beta sequencing to define a peripheral blood immune signature of response to PD-1 blockade in classical Hodgkin lymphoma.

According to the study, the label for this sample's time point signals: cycle 4 day 1 (C4D1), after more than five weeks of nivolumab. Every trial patient had relapsed following autologous stem cell transplantation, and prior brentuximab vedotin exposure was what differed among cohorts A, B and C. The trial cohort comprised some 60 patients with relapsed/refractory classical Hodgkin lymphoma whose best overall responses were complete response, partial response or progressive disease. Trial patients were treated with single-agent nivolumab in the multi-cohort phase II CheckMate 205 trial. An independent review committee assessed best overall response by applying the 2007 International Working Group response criteria. Trial PBMCs were obtained immediately prior to nivolumab initiation (C1D1) and on therapy at cycle 2 day 1 and cycle 4 day 1. Peripheral blood was collected in 8 mL Vacutainer Cell Preparation Tubes, from which PBMCs were isolated by centrifugation and then cryopreserved.

Overall results and qualifications from the work: Among trial patients, those achieving complete response had baseline diversity similar to that of newly diagnosed patients, while diversity was significantly lower in partial responders and progressors. Lower diversity was seen in patients whose nivolumab began less than 1 year after ASCT, and these patients were left out of later analyses so that immune reconstitution would not confound the results. The study was limited to a single clinical trial cohort, and causes of repertoire differences, possibly disease activity or prior therapy, remained undefined. A significant rise by C4D1 was seen in CD4+ but not CD8+ TCR diversity (p=0.0027 vs p=0.16), with the rise being most apparent in complete responders (p=0.02). Baseline TCR diversity was reported to be lower in newly diagnosed patients than in healthy donors, and even lower in relapsed/refractory patients.

This TCR was recovered from a human donor with classical Hodgkin lymphoma. This specimen was peripheral blood mononuclear cells (PBMCs), taken before the fourth cycle of nivolumab.

In nucleotides, the sequence is TGTGCCAGCAGCCCACAGGGAAAGAGCAATCAGCCCCAGCATTTT. The encoded protein is CASSPQGKSNQPQHF. The rearrangement joined TRBV6-5 to TRBJ1-5, with TRBD1 tentatively as D gene (6 bases match). V is reduced by 6 bases and J by 1 base, leaving a spacing of 13 bases between them. Spanning cysteine to phenylalanine, the CDR3 consists of 15 amino acids. The only DNA kept is the CDR3, 45 bases in frame from the first base. The germline V gene supplies CDR1 MNHEY and CDR2 SVGAGI.